The 5 T cell receptor beta chains given below trace back to one sample, sequenced in a study of blood T cell repertoires in COVID-19. TCRdb's copy holds only in-frame clones and misses some; the assay was immunoSEQ multiplex PCR. The table shows around 13,000 clones, with 80% to 95% occurring only once. The sample was peripheral blood. These receptors all come from a woman between 65 and 79 years old with active COVID-19.

The V call is TRBV28, the J call TRBJ1-2; maybe TRBD1 (6 bases). The CDR3 is made up of 15 amino acids. Germline values: CDR1 MDHEN, CDR2 SYDVKM. Trimming took off 5 bases at V and 4 bases at J, with 17 bases between the two ends. CDR3 amino acids: CASSAGGALSYGYTF. In nucleotides, the CDR3 is TGTGCCAGCAGTGCCGGGGGGGCGCTCAGCTATGGCTACACCTTC.

V gene TRBV28 combines with J gene TRBJ1-5; weak D call: TRBD1 (6 bases). The V gene's germline CDR1 is MDHEN and CDR2 SYDVKM. V lost 2 bases to trimming and J lost 7 bases, with 6 bases between them. CDR3 length: 12 residues. The CDR3 nucleotides are TGTGCCAGCAGTTTAGGACAGCAGCCCCAGCATTTT. It is translated as CASSLGQQPQHF. Full variable domain (outside the CDR3, taken from reference TRBV28 and TRBJ1-5): DVKVTQSSRYLVKRTGEKVFLECVQDMDHENMFWYRQDPGLGLRLIYFSYDVKMKEKGDIPEGYSVSREKKERFSLILESASTNQTSMYLCASSLGQQPQHFGDGTRLSIL.

The table lists this clone with a few counts. The chain carries TRBV18 and TRBJ1-5, with D uncertain. Deletions cut 3 bases from V and 7 bases from J, with 13 bases between. Germline CDR1 is KGHSH and CDR2 is LQKENI. This CDR3 comprises 14 residues. CDR3 protein: CASSPGERNQPQHF. The CDR3 nucleotides read TGTGCCAGCTCACCGGGAGAGAGGAACCAGCCCCAGCATTTT. The full variable domain, with the rest looked up from reference TRBV18 and TRBJ1-5, is NAGVMQNPRHLVRRRGQEARLRCSPMKGHSHVYWYRQLPEEGLKFMVYLQKENIIDESGMPKERFSAEFPKEGPSILRIQQVVRGDSAAYFCASSPGERNQPQHFGDGTRLSIL.

The CDR3 here is CASASGVAYNEQFF. The CDR3 nucleotides read TGTGCCAGCGCCTCAGGGGTGGCCTACAATGAGCAGTTCTTC. The chain employs TRBV6-5 and TRBJ2-1; a weak D match, TRBD1 (6 bases). Trimming pared 8 bases from V and 2 bases from J, leaving 13 bases between. This CDR3 has 14 residues. CDR1 and CDR2 from the germline V gene are MNHEY and SVGAGI.

The chain uses TRBV20-1 and TRBJ2-7, with 8 positions matching TRBD2. V shed 3 bases, J shed 5 bases, and the junction held 15 bases outside the gene matches. CDR1 is DFQATT and CDR2 is SNEGSKA in the germline V gene (reference sequence). The CDR3 has 16 residues. This CDR3 reads CSASLTSLAGWDEQYF. In nucleotides, the CDR3 is TGCAGTGCTAGTCTGACATCTTTAGCGGGATGGGACGAGCAGTACTTC.